Each of the 13 T cell receptor beta chains below was sequenced from the same sample in a study of blood T cell repertoires in COVID-19. Profiled with immunoSEQ multiplex PCR; TCRdb holds only in-frame clones, not every one. Here the sample spans about 380,000 clones, over 65% being singletons. The sequencing input was peripheral blood. These receptors came from a human donor with acute or convalescent COVID-19. The donor label of this sample is uncertain.

This chain links TRBV6-2 or TRBV6-3 with TRBJ2-7; D might be TRBD1 (5 bases). The CDR3 is 17 amino acids. Germline V lookup: CDR1 MNHEY, CDR2 SVGEGT. V shed 0 bases and J shed 2 bases, with 17 bases lying between them. The CDR3 nucleotides are TGTGCCAGCAGTTACTCAGACCCCGGCGACAGACCCTACGAGCAGTACTTC. It specifies CASSYSDPGDRPYEQYF.

This clone was seen many times. The V gene is TRBV6-2 or TRBV6-3, the J gene TRBJ2-7; weak D call: TRBD1 (5 bases). Germline values: CDR1 MNHEY, CDR2 SVGEGT. The V and J ends lost 4 bases and 0 bases respectively, with 13 bases between them. The CDR3 is 15 residues long. In DNA form, the CDR3 reads TGTGCCAGCAGTTCTCCCGACAGTAGCTCCTACGAGCAGTACTTC. Its protein product is CASSSPDSSSYEQYF.

For the CDR3, the DNA is TGTGCCAGCAGCCAATCGCCGCGGGTGGGGACCGGGGAGCTGTTTTTT. Its translation: CASSQSPRVGTGELFF. V usage is TRBV7-2 and J usage is TRBJ2-2; tentative D call: TRBD2 (5 bases). V dropped 5 bases and J dropped 5 bases, with 18 bases sitting between them. CDR1 and CDR2 from the germline V gene are SGHTA and FQGNSA. The CDR3 has 16 amino acids.

The chain carries TRBV18 and TRBJ2-7; 8 bases align to TRBD1. Trimming cost V 0 bases and J 7 bases; bases outside gene matches: 11. This CDR3 spans 16 amino acids. Germline CDR1 KGHSH, CDR2 LQKENI. The CDR3 DNA is TGTGCCAGCTCACCACCTATCTGGCAGGGGGCGGGTGAGCAGTACTTC. Amino acid sequence: CASSPPIWQGAGEQYF.

The gene calls are TRBV11-2 and TRBJ2-7; tentative D call: TRBD2 (5 bases). V lost 1 base and J lost 0, with 13 bases in between. This CDR3 is 16 amino acids long. Germline values: CDR1 SGHAT, CDR2 FQNNGV. The CDR3 nucleotides are TGTGCCAGCAGCTTAGCGGCGGACTTCAGCTCCTACGAGCAGTACTTC. Translation gives CASSLAADFSSYEQYF.

The chain links TRBV6-1 to TRBJ1-5; TRBD1 might be the D (5 bases). CDR3 size: 13 residues. The germline V gene has CDR1 MNHNS and CDR2 SASEGT. V shed 3 bases and J shed 7 bases, with 10 bases lying between them. CDR3 coding DNA: TGTGCCAGCAGTGATGGGGGGGACCAGCCCCAGCATTTT. Residues: CASSDGGDQPQHF.

The rearrangement joins TRBV5-1 to TRBJ1-1; D remains unclear. The V gene's germline CDR1 is SGHRS and CDR2 YFSETQ. V was shortened by 0 bases and J by 0 bases, with 9 bases between the two germline ends. This CDR3 spans 15 amino acids. The CDR3 DNA sequence: TGCGCCAGCAGCTTGGATCTCCAGGTGAACACTGAAGCTTTCTTT. This sequence encodes CASSLDLQVNTEAFF. Complete variable domain (other parts from reference TRBV5-1 and TRBJ1-1): KAGVTQTPRYLIKTRGQQVTLSCSPISGHRSVSWYQQTPGQGLQFLFEYFSETQRNKGNFPGRFSGRQFSNSRSEMNVSTLELGDSALYLCASSLDLQVNTEAFFGQGTRLTVV.

J is TRBJ1-2 and V is TRBV7-9, with D possibly being TRBD1 (6 bases). The CDR3 spans 16 residues. Germline assignment: CDR1 SEHNR and CDR2 FQNEAQ (reference sequence). With 5 bases removed from V and 6 bases from J, the gap between germline ends came to 22 bases. This chain's CDR3 is CASSRPGQTLSDGYTF. CDR3 bases: TGTGCCAGCAGCCGTCCCGGACAGACCCTAAGCGATGGCTACACCTTC.

This rearrangement joins TRBV28 to TRBJ2-2, with D tentatively TRBD2 (5 bases). Germline CDR1 reads MDHEN; CDR2 reads SYDVKM. Trimming pared 3 bases from V and 6 bases from J, leaving 14 bases between. This CDR3 has 15 amino acids. CDR3 in DNA: TGTGCCAGCAGTTTCGTGGGAGCCCTCGCCGGGGAGCTGTTTTTT. This translates into CASSFVGALAGELFF. The full variable domain, completed using reference TRBV28 and TRBJ2-2, is DVKVTQSSRYLVKRTGEKVFLECVQDMDHENMFWYRQDPGLGLRLIYFSYDVKMKEKGDIPEGYSVSREKKERFSLILESASTNQTSMYLCASSFVGALAGELFFGEGSRLTVL.

The genes are TRBV18 and TRBJ1-1, with a weak D call TRBD1 (6 bases). The CDR3 is 15 residues long. In germline, CDR1 is KGHSH, CDR2 LQKENI. V lost 3 bases and J 3 bases, leaving 14 bases between the germline ends. CDR3 bases: TGTGCCAGCTCACCGGGTCGGGGGGCAGACACTGAAGCTTTCTTT. It yields the protein CASSPGRGADTEAFF.

The rearrangement joins TRBV5-1 to TRBJ2-1, with 11 bases matching TRBD2. J gave up 6 bases and V 3 bases, and 5 bases lay outside the gene matches. CDR3 length: 15 residues. Looked up from germline, CDR1 is SGHRS and CDR2 is YFSETQ. CDR3 sequence reads: CASSSGLAVTNEQFF. The CDR3, as DNA: TGCGCCAGCAGCTCGGGACTAGCGGTAACCAATGAGCAGTTCTTC.

The chain employs TRBV14 and TRBJ2-7; D remains unclear. There are 13 residues in the CDR3. V dropped 1 base and J dropped 1 base, with 5 bases sitting between them. Germline values: CDR1 SGHDN, CDR2 FVKESK. The DNA for the CDR3 is TGTGCCAGCAGCCAAGTTCGTTCCTACGAGCAGTACTTC. Protein sequence: CASSQVRSYEQYF.

This chain uses TRBV28 with TRBJ1-5; D unclear. The V gene's germline CDR1 is MDHEN and CDR2 SYDVKM. The germline V and J ends were trimmed by 6 bases and 4 bases, with 7 bases remaining between them. The CDR3 has 12 amino acids. As DNA, the CDR3 is TGTGCCAGCAGCGAGAATAATCAGCCCCAGCATTTT. Protein sequence: CASSENNQPQHF.